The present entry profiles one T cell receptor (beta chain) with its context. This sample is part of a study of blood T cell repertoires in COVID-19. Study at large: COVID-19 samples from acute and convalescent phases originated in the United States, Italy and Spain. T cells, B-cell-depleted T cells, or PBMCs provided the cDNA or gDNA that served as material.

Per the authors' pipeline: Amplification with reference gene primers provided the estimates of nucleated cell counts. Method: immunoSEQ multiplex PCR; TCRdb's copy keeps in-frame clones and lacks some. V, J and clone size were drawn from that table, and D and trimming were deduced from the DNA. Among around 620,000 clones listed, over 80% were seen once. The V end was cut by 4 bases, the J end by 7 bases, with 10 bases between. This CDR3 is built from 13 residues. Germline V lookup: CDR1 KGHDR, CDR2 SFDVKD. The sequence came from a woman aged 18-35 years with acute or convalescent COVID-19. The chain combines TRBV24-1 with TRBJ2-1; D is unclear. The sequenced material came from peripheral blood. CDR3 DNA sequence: TGTGCCACCAGTGAGGCTAGTGTGAATGAGCAGTTCTTC. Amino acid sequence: CATSEASVNEQFF.